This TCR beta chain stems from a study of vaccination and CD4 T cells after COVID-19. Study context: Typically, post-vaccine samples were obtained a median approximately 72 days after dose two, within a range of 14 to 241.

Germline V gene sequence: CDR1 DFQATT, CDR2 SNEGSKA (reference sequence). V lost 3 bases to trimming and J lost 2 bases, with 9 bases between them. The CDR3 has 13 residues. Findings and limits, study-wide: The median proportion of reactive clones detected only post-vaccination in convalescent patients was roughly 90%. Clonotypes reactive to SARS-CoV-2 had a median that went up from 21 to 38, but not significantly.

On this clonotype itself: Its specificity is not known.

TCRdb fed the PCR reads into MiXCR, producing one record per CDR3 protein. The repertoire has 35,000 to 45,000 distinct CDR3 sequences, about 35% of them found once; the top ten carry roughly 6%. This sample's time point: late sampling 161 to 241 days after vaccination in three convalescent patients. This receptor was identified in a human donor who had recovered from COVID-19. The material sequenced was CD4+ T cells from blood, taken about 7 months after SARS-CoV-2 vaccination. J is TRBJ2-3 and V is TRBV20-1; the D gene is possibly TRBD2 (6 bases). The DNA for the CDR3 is TGCAGTGCTAGTAGCGGAAACACAGATACGCAGTATTTT. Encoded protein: CSASSGNTDTQYF.